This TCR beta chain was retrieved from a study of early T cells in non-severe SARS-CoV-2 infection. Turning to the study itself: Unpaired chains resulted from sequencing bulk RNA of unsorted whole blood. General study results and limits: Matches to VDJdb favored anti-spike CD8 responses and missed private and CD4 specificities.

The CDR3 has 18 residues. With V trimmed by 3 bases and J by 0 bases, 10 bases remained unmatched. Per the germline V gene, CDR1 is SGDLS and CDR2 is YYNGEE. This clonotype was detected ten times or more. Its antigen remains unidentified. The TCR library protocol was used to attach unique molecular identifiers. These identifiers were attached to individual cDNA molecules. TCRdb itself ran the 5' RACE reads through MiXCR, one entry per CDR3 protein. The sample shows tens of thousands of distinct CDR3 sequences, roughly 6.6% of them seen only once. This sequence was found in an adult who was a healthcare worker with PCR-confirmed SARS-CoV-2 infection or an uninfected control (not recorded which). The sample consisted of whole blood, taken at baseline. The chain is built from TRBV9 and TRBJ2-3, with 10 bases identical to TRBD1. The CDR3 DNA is TGTGCCAGCAGCGCCCTAGGAGGGACAGGGGCTAGCACAGATACGCAGTATTTT. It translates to CASSALGGTGASTDTQYF. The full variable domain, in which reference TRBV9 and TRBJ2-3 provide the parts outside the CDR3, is DSGVTQTPKHLITATGQRVTLRCSPRSGDLSVYWYQQSLDQGLQFLIQYYNGEERAKGNILERFSAQQFPDLHSELNLSSLELGDSALYFCASSALGGTGASTDTQYFGPGTRLTVL.